These T cell receptor beta chains were read from a single sample in a study of blood T cell repertoires in COVID-19. TCRdb keeps only in-frame clones here, not all; method: immunoSEQ multiplex PCR. The table has roughly 500,000 clones, roughly nine tenths seen once. Sequenced material: peripheral blood. Receptors were obtained from a man aged 18-30 years with COVID-19, enrolled during active disease. The CDR3 runs from the conserved cysteine through the conserved F or W. The D gene is left open where the match is weak. Expanded clones get a size class; other rows say once, few or many, or leave the size out.

D gene: .
J gene: TRBJ2-7
clone size: .
V gene: TRBV5-8
CDR3 DNA: TGTGCCAGCAGCCACCCCCCGCCTAGAACCTACGAGCAGTACTTC
CDR3 protein: CASSHPPPRTYEQYF

D gene: .
J gene: TRBJ1-5
clone size: .
V gene: TRBV10-1
CDR3 DNA: TGCGCCAGCAGTGCGACAGTTAATCAGCCCCAGCATTTT
CDR3 protein: CASSATVNQPQHF

D gene: TRBD2
J gene: TRBJ2-1
clone size: .
V gene: TRBV19
CDR3 DNA: TGTGCCAGTAGCACCGGGACTAGCGGATACAATGAGCAGTTCTTC
CDR3 protein: CASSTGTSGYNEQFF

D gene: .
J gene: TRBJ2-1
clone size: .
V gene: TRBV21-1
CDR3 DNA: TGTGCCAGCAGCAAAAGGATGGACAGGGGGGGAAGTGAGCAGTTCTTC
CDR3 protein: CASSKRMDRGGSEQFF

D gene: TRBD2
J gene: TRBJ2-5
clone size: .
V gene: TRBV5-1
CDR3 DNA: TGCGCCAGCAGCTTGGGAGGACTAGCGGGGGGGAACCAAGAGACCCAGTACTTC
CDR3 protein: CASSLGGLAGGNQETQYF

D gene: TRBD1
J gene: TRBJ1-5
clone size: .
V gene: TRBV15
CDR3 DNA: TGTGCCACCAGTCTTATCAGGGGGGGCAATCAGCCCCAGCATTTT
CDR3 protein: CATSLIRGGNQPQHF

D gene: TRBD2
J gene: TRBJ2-3
clone size: once
V gene: TRBV11-2
CDR3 DNA: TGTGCCAGCAGCTTCCTGACGGGAGGTAGCACAGATACGCAGTATTTT
CDR3 protein: CASSFLTGGSTDTQYF

D gene: TRBD2
J gene: TRBJ2-1
clone size: few
V gene: TRBV7-2
CDR3 DNA: TGTGCCAGCAGTACCAGCGGGAGGCCTTACAATGAGCAGTTCTTC
CDR3 protein: CASSTSGRPYNEQFF

D gene: TRBD1
J gene: TRBJ2-5
clone size: .
V gene: TRBV10-3
CDR3 DNA: TGTGCCATCAGGGGGGGACAGGGTGTCGAGACCCAGTACTTC
CDR3 protein: CAIRGGQGVETQYF

D gene: .
J gene: TRBJ2-7
clone size: .
V gene: TRBV5-1
CDR3 DNA: TGCGCCAGCAGCCCGGCCGGCCATGGGCCTTACGAGCAGTACTTC
CDR3 protein: CASSPAGHGPYEQYF

D gene: TRBD2
J gene: TRBJ2-1
clone size: .
V gene: TRBV6-5
CDR3 DNA: TGTGCCAGTAGGAGGGGGACTAGCTCCTACAATGAGCAGTTCTTC
CDR3 protein: CASRRGTSSYNEQFF

D gene: TRBD1
J gene: TRBJ1-5
clone size: .
V gene: TRBV6-5
CDR3 DNA: TGTGCCAGCACCACCCTCCAGGGGGCGGAACAGCCCCAGCATTTT
CDR3 protein: CASTTLQGAEQPQHF

D gene: TRBD1
J gene: TRBJ1-6
clone size: .
V gene: TRBV6-5
CDR3 DNA: TGTGCCAGCAACTTGGGACAGCCAAATTCACCCCTCCACTTT
CDR3 protein: CASNLGQPNSPLHF

D gene: .
J gene: TRBJ1-1
clone size: once
V gene: TRBV24-1
CDR3 DNA: TGTGCCACCAGTGATTTTGAGGGGGAAAACACTGAAGCTTTCTTT
CDR3 protein: CATSDFEGENTEAFF

D gene: TRBD1
J gene: TRBJ1-1
clone size: few
V gene: TRBV11-2
CDR3 DNA: TGTGCCAGCAGCTTCGGGACAGAGACTGAAGCTTTCTTT
CDR3 protein: CASSFGTETEAFF

D gene: TRBD2
J gene: TRBJ2-3
clone size: .
V gene: TRBV19
CDR3 DNA: TGTGCCAGTAGTATGGGACTAGCGGGGGGGCTAGTGGCAGATACGCAGTATTTT
CDR3 protein: CASSMGLAGGLVADTQYF

D gene: .
J gene: TRBJ2-1
clone size: .
V gene: TRBV7-9
CDR3 DNA: TGTGCCAGCAGCCTCCTTTCGGGGGAGGAGCAGTTCTTC
CDR3 protein: CASSLLSGEEQFF

D gene: TRBD1
J gene: TRBJ2-7
clone size: .
V gene: TRBV10-3
CDR3 DNA: TGTGCCATCAGTCCAACAGGGGGGCGCTCCTACGAGCAGTACTTC
CDR3 protein: CAISPTGGRSYEQYF

D gene: TRBD1
J gene: TRBJ1-1
clone size: once
V gene: TRBV25-1
CDR3 DNA: TGTGCCAGCAGTGGGGGACAGGGTAACACTGAAGCTTTCTTT
CDR3 protein: CASSGGQGNTEAFF

D gene: .
J gene: TRBJ2-2
clone size: .
V gene: TRBV18
CDR3 DNA: TGTGCCAGCTCACCGGCAGGGCTAAACACCGGGGAGCTGTTTTTT
CDR3 protein: CASSPAGLNTGELFF

D gene: .
J gene: TRBJ2-1
clone size: .
V gene: TRBV5-6
CDR3 DNA: TGTGCCAGCCAGACCTTTGGGGGGATCAATGAGCAGTTCTTC
CDR3 protein: CASQTFGGINEQFF

D gene: TRBD1
J gene: TRBJ2-7
clone size: .
V gene: TRBV28
CDR3 DNA: TGTGCCAGCAGTTACAGGGGGCGCAGGCGCGCCGAGCAGTACTTC
CDR3 protein: CASSYRGRRRAEQYF

D gene: .
J gene: TRBJ1-5
clone size: .
V gene: TRBV18
CDR3 DNA: TGTGCCAGCTCACTGGACAGCCGCAATCAGCCCCAGCATTTT
CDR3 protein: CASSLDSRNQPQHF

D gene: TRBD2
J gene: TRBJ2-2
clone size: .
V gene: TRBV4-2
CDR3 DNA: TGTGCCAGCAGCCATCTACTAGCGGCGAACACCGGGGAGCTGTTTTTT
CDR3 protein: CASSHLLAANTGELFF

D gene: .
J gene: TRBJ2-3
clone size: .
V gene: TRBV28
CDR3 DNA: TGTGCCAGCAGTTTGGACAGTAGCACAGATACGCAGTATTTT
CDR3 protein: CASSLDSSTDTQYF

D gene: .
J gene: TRBJ1-2
clone size: .
V gene: TRBV7-9
CDR3 DNA: TGTGCCAGCAGCCCAGGGGTAGACTATGGCTACACCTTC
CDR3 protein: CASSPGVDYGYTF

D gene: TRBD1
J gene: TRBJ2-3
clone size: .
V gene: TRBV2
CDR3 DNA: TGTGCCAGCAGTGCGCAGGGGGCCACAGATACGCAGTATTTT
CDR3 protein: CASSAQGATDTQYF

D gene: TRBD2
J gene: TRBJ2-3
clone size: .
V gene: TRBV5-1
CDR3 DNA: TGCGCCAGCGGATTAGCCTCGGGACTAGCGGGGGGCCCAGATACGCAGTATTTT
CDR3 protein: CASGLASGLAGGPDTQYF

D gene: TRBD1
J gene: TRBJ2-7
clone size: .
V gene: TRBV28
CDR3 DNA: TGTGCCAGCAGTTCGGACAGGGGATACGAGCAGTACTTC
CDR3 protein: CASSSDRGYEQYF

D gene: TRBD1
J gene: TRBJ1-1
clone size: .
V gene: TRBV18
CDR3 DNA: TGTGCCAGCTCACCTGACCCCCAGGACAGGGGCTGGTCTGAAGCTTTCTTT
CDR3 protein: CASSPDPQDRGWSEAFF

D gene: .
J gene: TRBJ2-1
clone size: .
V gene: TRBV27
CDR3 DNA: TGTGCCAGCACCAGGAGCGGTCCGCCCTACAATGAGCAGTTCTTC
CDR3 protein: CASTRSGPPYNEQFF

D gene: .
J gene: TRBJ2-6
clone size: .
V gene: TRBV7-2
CDR3 DNA: TGTGCCAGCAGCTTAAGAGGACAGGAGGGCTCTGGGGCCAACGTCCTGACTTTC
CDR3 protein: CASSLRGQEGSGANVLTF

D gene: TRBD2
J gene: TRBJ2-1
clone size: .
V gene: TRBV6-4
CDR3 DNA: TGTGCCACCCTCTTTGGGACTAGCGGGAAGAATGAGCAGTTCTTC
CDR3 protein: CATLFGTSGKNEQFF

D gene: .
J gene: TRBJ1-1
clone size: .
V gene: TRBV7-9
CDR3 DNA: TGTGCCAGCAGCTTAGTGAGGTCGAACACTGAAGCTTTCTTT
CDR3 protein: CASSLVRSNTEAFF

D gene: .
J gene: TRBJ1-2
clone size: once
V gene: TRBV4-1
CDR3 DNA: TGCGCCAGCAGCCAGGATGGACTCAGCTATGGCTACACCTTC
CDR3 protein: CASSQDGLSYGYTF

D gene: .
J gene: TRBJ2-1
clone size: .
V gene: TRBV24-1
CDR3 DNA: TGTGCCACCAGTGATTTGCAGGACTCAGGGGCGGATGAGCAGTTCTTC
CDR3 protein: CATSDLQDSGADEQFF

D gene: TRBD2
J gene: TRBJ2-2
clone size: .
V gene: TRBV5-6
CDR3 DNA: TGTGCCAGCAGCATACTAGCGAACTTACTCGCCGGGGAGCTGTTTTTT
CDR3 protein: CASSILANLLAGELFF

D gene: .
J gene: TRBJ1-5
clone size: .
V gene: TRBV19
CDR3 DNA: TGTGCCAGTAGTGTAATACAGGGACCCTTAAGCAATCAGCCCCAGCATTTT
CDR3 protein: CASSVIQGPLSNQPQHF

D gene: .
J gene: TRBJ2-2
clone size: .
V gene: TRBV19
CDR3 DNA: TGTGCCAGTAGTATGCTCGGGGACACCGGGGAGCTGTTTTTT
CDR3 protein: CASSMLGDTGELFF

D gene: .
J gene: TRBJ2-5
clone size: .
V gene: TRBV7-3
CDR3 DNA: TGTGCCAGCAGCTTATTGGCGGAAGAGACCCAGTACTTC
CDR3 protein: CASSLLAEETQYF

D gene: .
J gene: TRBJ2-1
clone size: .
V gene: TRBV19
CDR3 DNA: TGTGCCAGTAAGTTCTCGGACTCACGCTACAATGAGCAGTTCTTC
CDR3 protein: CASKFSDSRYNEQFF

D gene: .
J gene: TRBJ2-4
clone size: .
V gene: TRBV4-1
CDR3 DNA: TGCGCCAGCAGCCAAGCGGCGGGTCAGGACATTCAGTACTTC
CDR3 protein: CASSQAAGQDIQYF

D gene: TRBD2
J gene: TRBJ2-3
clone size: .
V gene: TRBV10-3
CDR3 DNA: TGTGCCATCAGTTCTGGACTAGCGGGAGTAAGGACAGATACGCAGTATTTT
CDR3 protein: CAISSGLAGVRTDTQYF

D gene: TRBD1
J gene: TRBJ2-5
clone size: .
V gene: TRBV5-1
CDR3 DNA: TGCGCCAGCAGCCCGACAGGGGGCGGAGAGACCCAGTACTTC
CDR3 protein: CASSPTGGGETQYF

D gene: TRBD1
J gene: TRBJ2-2
clone size: .
V gene: TRBV24-1
CDR3 DNA: TGTGCCACTAATCCCCGGGACAGGGGGCCGACCGGGGAGCTGTTTTTT
CDR3 protein: CATNPRDRGPTGELFF

D gene: TRBD1
J gene: TRBJ1-1
clone size: .
V gene: TRBV10-2
CDR3 DNA: TGCGCCAGCAGGCAACAGGGGGCTGGCACTGAAGCTTTCTTT
CDR3 protein: CASRQQGAGTEAFF

D gene: .
J gene: TRBJ2-2
clone size: .
V gene: TRBV4-2
CDR3 DNA: TGTGCCAGCAGTCTGGGGCAGGGGTCTAACACCGGGGAGCTGTTTTTT
CDR3 protein: CASSLGQGSNTGELFF

D gene: TRBD2
J gene: TRBJ2-1
clone size: .
V gene: TRBV15
CDR3 DNA: TGTGCCACCAGCAGAGATCCTGGGACTAGCGGGAGAATGGACAATGAGCAGTTCTTC
CDR3 protein: CATSRDPGTSGRMDNEQFF

D gene: .
J gene: TRBJ2-1
clone size: .
V gene: TRBV10-1
CDR3 DNA: TGCGCCAGCAGCCCGAGCCTCGGAGTTGGGAATGAGCAGTTCTTC
CDR3 protein: CASSPSLGVGNEQFF

D gene: TRBD2
J gene: TRBJ2-4
clone size: .
V gene: TRBV30
CDR3 DNA: TGTGCCTGGATACCGCGCGGGAGTAAGCCCAAAAACATTCAGTACTTC
CDR3 protein: CAWIPRGSKPKNIQYF

D gene: .
J gene: TRBJ1-2
clone size: .
V gene: TRBV2
CDR3 DNA: TGTGCCAGCGACCCTGGGACTTCTACTAACTATGGCTACACCTTC
CDR3 protein: CASDPGTSTNYGYTF

D gene: .
J gene: TRBJ2-3
clone size: .
V gene: TRBV9
CDR3 DNA: TGTGCCAGCAGCGTAGGGGGGGTGGAAGATACGCAGTATTTT
CDR3 protein: CASSVGGVEDTQYF